Listed below are T cell receptor beta chains from one sample, sequenced in a study of shared clonotypes between healthy human individuals. Libraries were prepared by immunoSEQ multiplex PCR; TCRdb keeps only in-frame clonotypes and omits some of them. Among 2 million to 2.5 million clones listed, 85% to 95% were seen once. The source material was naive CD8+ T cells from PBMCs. The receptors stem from a man between 18 and 29 years old in good health. Some clones in this sample may be carry-over from other donors' samples. The CDR3 runs from the conserved cysteine through the conserved F or W. Size tells how often a clone was seen (once, few, many) or the class of an expanded clone, and some rows leave it out.

clone size	V gene	J gene	CDR3 protein
NA	TRBV9	TRBJ2-2	CASSWGANTGELFF
NA	TRBV28	TRBJ2-7	CASRRAAGGPYEQYF
once	TRBV4-1	TRBJ2-2	CASSQDARRGTNTGELFF
once	TRBV5-1	TRBJ2-7	CASSVGQGLTYEQYF
NA	TRBV2	TRBJ2-5	CASRSFGGQETQYF
once	TRBV27	TRBJ2-2	CASSLGAGYTGELFF
NA	TRBV5-6	TRBJ2-5	CASSQGPGTQYF
NA	TRBV9	TRBJ2-3	CASSAAVGGTQYF
NA	TRBV7-9	TRBJ1-2	CASSPSSYTYGYTF
once	TRBV15	TRBJ2-1	CATSRVSGLTGNEQFF
NA	TRBV27	TRBJ1-5	CASSFPKYSNQPQHF
NA	TRBV4-3	TRBJ2-7	CASSQSLARSYEQYF
NA	TRBV6-1	TRBJ1-1	CASNPLQGTNTEAFF
NA	TRBV10-3	TRBJ1-5	CAIRGQGGQPQHF
NA	TRBV4-3	TRBJ1-1	CASSQDRDTAFF
NA	TRBV6-1	TRBJ2-3	CASSELRVSGGRGIDTQYF
NA	TRBV28	TRBJ2-1	CASSLRPYNEQFF
NA	TRBV7-4	TRBJ2-7	CASTVGKRDLSYEQYF
NA	TRBV18	TRBJ1-5	CASSPRTQVSYSNQPQHF
once	TRBV6-5	TRBJ2-5	CASSYRYEETQYF
NA	TRBV6-6	TRBJ1-2	CASSYDTGGFDGYTF
few	TRBV5-1	TRBJ1-1	CASSLGRFVEAFF
once	TRBV5-8	TRBJ2-3	CASSLRRTGGISIADTQYF